This T cell receptor (beta chain) comes out of a study of T-cell reconstitution after alpha-beta-depleted transplantation in children. This clonotype was counted a few times. TCRbeta library construction was performed incorporating unique molecular identifiers. TCRdb ran MiXCR on the PCR reads and lists one entry per CDR3 protein. This sample has 190,000 or so distinct CDR3 sequences, with around 6.8% found just once. Germline V CDR1 and CDR2: SGHVS, FQNEAQ. V gave up 4 bases and J gave up 4 bases; unmatched junction bases: 9. This CDR3 has 16 amino acids. Sequencing was performed on PBMCs from the stem cell graft donor, taken from the stem cell graft. The clonotype comes from a human donor who donated a stem cell graft to a child with Wiskott-Aldrich syndrome. V is TRBV7-8 and J is TRBJ2-2; 7 bases match TRBD1. The CDR3 DNA is TGTGCCAGCAGCTCCATGCTGGACAGGTTCACCGGGGAGCTGTTTTTT. Residues: CASSSMLDRFTGELFF. Drawing the rest from reference TRBV7-8 and TRBJ2-2, the complete variable domain is GAGVSQSPRYKVAKRGQDVALRCDPISGHVSLFWYQQALGQGPEFLTYFQNEAQLDKSGLPSDRFFAERPEGSVSTLKIQRTQQEDSAVYLCASSSMLDRFTGELFFGEGSRLTVL.